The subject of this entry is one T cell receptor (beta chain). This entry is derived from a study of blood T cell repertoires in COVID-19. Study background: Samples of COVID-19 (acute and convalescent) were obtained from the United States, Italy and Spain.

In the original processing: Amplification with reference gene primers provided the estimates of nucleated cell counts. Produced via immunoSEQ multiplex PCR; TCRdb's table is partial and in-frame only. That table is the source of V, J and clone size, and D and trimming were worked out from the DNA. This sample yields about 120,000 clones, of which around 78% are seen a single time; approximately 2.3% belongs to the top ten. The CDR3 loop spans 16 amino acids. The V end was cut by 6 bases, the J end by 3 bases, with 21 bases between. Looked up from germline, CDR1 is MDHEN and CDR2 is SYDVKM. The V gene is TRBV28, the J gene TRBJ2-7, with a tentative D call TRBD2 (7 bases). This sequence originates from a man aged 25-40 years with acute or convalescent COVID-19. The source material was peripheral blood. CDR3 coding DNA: TGTGCCAGCAGCCCGGTCGAGGGGGGGGAAGGCTACGAGCAGTACTTC. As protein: CASSPVEGGEGYEQYF. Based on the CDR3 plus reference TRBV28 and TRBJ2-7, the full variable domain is DVKVTQSSRYLVKRTGEKVFLECVQDMDHENMFWYRQDPGLGLRLIYFSYDVKMKEKGDIPEGYSVSREKKERFSLILESASTNQTSMYLCASSPVEGGEGYEQYFGPGTRLTVT.